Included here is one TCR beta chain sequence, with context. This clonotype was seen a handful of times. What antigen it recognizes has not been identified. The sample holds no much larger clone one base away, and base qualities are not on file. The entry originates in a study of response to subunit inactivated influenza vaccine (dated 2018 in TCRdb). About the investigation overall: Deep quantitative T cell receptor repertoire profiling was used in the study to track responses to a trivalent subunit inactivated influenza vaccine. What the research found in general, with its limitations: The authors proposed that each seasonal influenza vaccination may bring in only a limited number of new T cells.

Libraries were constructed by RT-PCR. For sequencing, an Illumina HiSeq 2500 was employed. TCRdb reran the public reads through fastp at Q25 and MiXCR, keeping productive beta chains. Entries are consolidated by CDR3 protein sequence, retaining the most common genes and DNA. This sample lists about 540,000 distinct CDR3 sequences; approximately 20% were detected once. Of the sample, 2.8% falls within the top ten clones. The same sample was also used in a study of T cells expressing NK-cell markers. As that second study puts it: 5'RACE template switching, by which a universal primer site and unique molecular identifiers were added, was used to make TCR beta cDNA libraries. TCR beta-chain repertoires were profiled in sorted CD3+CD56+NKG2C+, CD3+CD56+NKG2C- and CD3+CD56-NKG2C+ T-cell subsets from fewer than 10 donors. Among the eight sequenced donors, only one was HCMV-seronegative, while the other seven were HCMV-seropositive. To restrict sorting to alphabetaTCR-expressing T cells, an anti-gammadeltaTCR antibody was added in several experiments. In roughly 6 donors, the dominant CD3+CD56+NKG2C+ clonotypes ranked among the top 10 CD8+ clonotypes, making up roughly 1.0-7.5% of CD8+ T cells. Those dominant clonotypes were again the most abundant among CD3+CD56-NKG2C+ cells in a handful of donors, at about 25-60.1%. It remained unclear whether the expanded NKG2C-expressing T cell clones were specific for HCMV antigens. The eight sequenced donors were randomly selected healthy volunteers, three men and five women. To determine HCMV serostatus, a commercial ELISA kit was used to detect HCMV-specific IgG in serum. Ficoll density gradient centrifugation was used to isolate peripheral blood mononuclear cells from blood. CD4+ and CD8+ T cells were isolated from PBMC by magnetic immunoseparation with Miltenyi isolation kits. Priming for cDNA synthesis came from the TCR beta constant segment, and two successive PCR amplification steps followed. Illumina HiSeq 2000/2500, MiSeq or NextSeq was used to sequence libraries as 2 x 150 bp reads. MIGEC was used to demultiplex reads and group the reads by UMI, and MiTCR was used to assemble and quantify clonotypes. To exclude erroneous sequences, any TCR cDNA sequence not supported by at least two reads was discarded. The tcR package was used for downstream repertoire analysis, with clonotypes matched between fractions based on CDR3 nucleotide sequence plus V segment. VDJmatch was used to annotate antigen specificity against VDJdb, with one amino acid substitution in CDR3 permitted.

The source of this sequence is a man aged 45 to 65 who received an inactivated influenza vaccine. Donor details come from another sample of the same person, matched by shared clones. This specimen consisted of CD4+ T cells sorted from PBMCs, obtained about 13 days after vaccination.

The DNA reads as follows: TGTGCCAGCAGTTTAATTTCCCCCACTTCCGCTGAAAAACTGTTTTTT. This is translated as CASSLISPTSAEKLFF. Recombination connected TRBV12-3 or TRBV12-4 to TRBJ1-4, with the D gene uncertain. The CDR3, cysteine through phenylalanine, is 16 amino acids long. Only CDR3 DNA is held: 48 bases, read in frame from base 1. V sheds 2 bases and J sheds 7 bases, leaving 17 bases between their ends.